This record covers a single T cell receptor beta chain. This sample was taken from a study of cytomegalovirus exposure and HLA in healthy donors. Turning to the study itself: Approximately 170 million T cells yielded 117 million unique TCR beta sequences in earlier analysis.

The germline V gene encodes CDR1 KGHSH and CDR2 LQKENI. The CDR3 is 16 residues long. Losses at the gene ends were 3 bases for V and 3 bases for J; bases not matched to a gene: 7. Researchers ran the PCR with 60 Vbeta and 13 Jbeta primers. Clones were read by immunoSEQ multiplex PCR, and TCRdb kept only the in-frame ones, dropping some. In the table there are 150,000 to 250,000 clones, 70% to 85% of which are singletons. The chain uses TRBV18 and TRBJ2-2; 7 nucleotides agree with TRBD1. Specimen: PBMCs. The TCR sequence derives from a boy aged 2 to 9 in good health and CMV-seronegative. The CDR3 here is CASSPNIGQDTGELFF. The DNA for the CDR3 is TGTGCCAGCTCACCCAATATAGGACAGGACACCGGGGAGCTGTTTTTT.